This T cell receptor (beta chain) originates from a study of TIL therapy for anti-PD-1-resistant metastatic lung cancer. The libraries were made with immunoSEQ v3. The method was immunoSEQ multiplex PCR; TCRdb's version includes in-frame clones alone and lacks a portion of them. The table records 8,500 to 9,500 clones, around three quarters of them present only once. Trimming removed 1 base at V and 0 bases at J, with 6 bases between. Germline CDR1 is SGHTA and CDR2 is FQGNSA. The CDR3 covers 14 residues. Regarding time point: pre-treatment sample, taken before nivolumab and TIL therapy. The tumor samples were excised metastases, mostly pleural nodules or supraclavicular lymph nodes.

The sequence was collected from a person aged 25-85 years with non-small cell lung cancer. This rearrangement joins TRBV7-2 to TRBJ1-2; D unresolved. This sample comprised tumor tissue, obtained at baseline. The CDR3 loop reads CASSLGVSNYGYTF. The CDR3 DNA sequence: TGTGCCAGCAGCTTAGGGGTTTCTAACTATGGCTACACCTTC.